The next 32 T cell receptor beta chains were all read from a single sample in a study of cytomegalovirus exposure and HLA in healthy donors. The PCR contained 60 Vbeta and 13 Jbeta primers. Produced via immunoSEQ multiplex PCR; TCRdb's table is partial and in-frame only. Counted here are around 70,000 clones, 80% to 90% occurring once; the ten biggest clones make up 6.5%. The specimen was PBMCs. The receptors originated from a human donor in good health.

V usage is TRBV5-6 and J usage is TRBJ2-5; D call uncertain. The CDR3 is made up of 13 amino acids. V lost 4 bases to trimming and J lost 2 bases, with 9 bases between them. The germline CDR1 and CDR2 sequences are SGHDT and YYEEEE. CDR3 sequence reads: CASSVTPQETQYF. The CDR3 DNA sequence: TGTGCCAGCAGCGTGACACCTCAAGAGACCCAGTACTTC.

V gene TRBV4-1 combines with J gene TRBJ2-5; D is unresolved. CDR3 size: 15 residues. The V end was cut by 0 bases, the J end by 0 bases, with 8 bases between. From germline, CDR1 is MGHRA and CDR2 YSYEKL. CDR3 nucleotides: TGCGCCAGCAGCCAAGATATCCAGAACCAAGAGACCCAGTACTTC. This gives the protein CASSQDIQNQETQYF.

The chain recombines TRBV5-1 with TRBJ1-2; TRBD1 matches at 7 bases. Germline V gene sequence: CDR1 SGHRS, CDR2 YFSETQ. Losses at the gene ends were 3 bases for V and 6 bases for J; bases not matched to a gene: 11. The CDR3 is 15 amino acids. CDR3 residues: CASSWGQSRGDGYTF. The DNA for the CDR3 is TGCGCCAGCAGCTGGGGACAGTCTAGGGGAGATGGCTACACCTTC. The variable domain in full, completed from reference TRBV5-1 and TRBJ1-2, reads KAGVTQTPRYLIKTRGQQVTLSCSPISGHRSVSWYQQTPGQGLQFLFEYFSETQRNKGNFPGRFSGRQFSNSRSEMNVSTLELGDSALYLCASSWGQSRGDGYTFGSGTRLTVV.

CDR3 protein: CASSLTTGSYNEQFF. CDR3 nucleotide sequence: TGTGCCAGCAGTTTAACGACGGGCTCCTACAATGAGCAGTTCTTC. The chain joins TRBV7-9 to TRBJ2-1; D ambiguous. CDR1 is SEHNR and CDR2 is FQNEAQ in the germline V gene (reference sequence). The CDR3 has 15 residues. Trimming cost V 6 bases and J 0 bases, with 12 bases left between them.

This sequence joins TRBV5-1 and TRBJ2-3; 13 nucleotides match TRBD2. Per the germline V gene, CDR1 is SGHRS and CDR2 is YFSETQ. After removal of 4 bases from V and 2 bases from J, the junction contained 7 bases not matched to a gene. The CDR3 consists of 17 residues. CDR3 nucleotides: TGCGCCAGCAGCCTGCGGACTAGCGGGGGAATCACAGATACGCAGTATTTT. This codes for CASSLRTSGGITDTQYF.

The rearrangement uses TRBV5-4 and TRBJ2-2; 11 positions agree with TRBD2. Trimming took 0 bases from V and 4 from J; bases not matched to a gene: 2. The CDR3 contains 16 residues. Germline V CDR1 and CDR2: SGHNT, YYREEE (reference sequence). This chain's CDR3 is CASSLVAGGITGELFF. DNA for the CDR3: TGTGCCAGCAGCTTGGTAGCGGGGGGGATCACCGGGGAGCTGTTTTTT.

CDR3 in amino acids: CASSYSRGQGGYTF. Written as DNA, the CDR3 is TGTGCCAGCAGTTACTCGAGGGGACAGGGAGGCTACACCTTC. This chain uses TRBV6-5 with TRBJ1-2, with TRBD1 matching 9 bases. The CDR3 covers 14 residues. Germline trimming cut 0 bases from V and 8 bases from J; bases unmatched to any gene: 4. Germline V gives CDR1 MNHEY, CDR2 SVGAGI.

This clone was observed a handful of times. The V call is TRBV5-1, the J call TRBJ2-2; 9 positions match TRBD1. CDR3 length equals 14 residues. Germline loops: CDR1 SGHRS, CDR2 YFSETQ. Trimming at V came to 0 bases and at J to 6 bases, leaving 0 bases not matched to a gene. The CDR3, as DNA: TGCGCCAGCAGCTTGGGACAGGGGGCCGGGGAGCTGTTTTTT. Its translation: CASSLGQGAGELFF.

The J gene is TRBJ1-5, the V gene TRBV27; 8 nucleotides match TRBD1. The CDR3 is 16 residues long. Trimming removed 3 bases from V and 2 bases from J; junction bases left unmatched: 6. Looked up from germline, CDR1 is MNHEY and CDR2 is SMNVEV (reference sequence). In DNA form, the CDR3 reads TGTGCCAGCAGTTTCGGATCAGGGGGCGGCAATCAGCCCCAGCATTTT. This codes for CASSFGSGGGNQPQHF.

This CDR3 reads CASRAEDPVKLFF. The CDR3 DNA is TGTGCCAGTCGGGCGGAGGATCCTGTAAAACTGTTTTTT. This chain connects TRBV6-1 to TRBJ1-4; D unclear. Germline V gene sequence: CDR1 MNHNS, CDR2 SASEGT. The CDR3 runs 13 residues. Trimming shortened V by 9 bases and J by 10 bases, and 18 bases separated the two germline ends.

The chain couples TRBV6-5 to TRBJ2-5, with D maybe TRBD2 (6 bases). The J call may be in error: the DNA end matches TRBJ2-7 better. The germline V gene has CDR1 MNHEY and CDR2 SVGAGI. The CDR3 runs to 13 residues. CDR3 sequence: CASRPAGLYEQYF. CDR3 in DNA: TGTGCCAGCAGACCTGCGGGGCTTTACGAGCAGTACTTC.

This clone has more than one count but fewer than ten. This chain uses TRBV5-1 with TRBJ2-7; a possible D gene is TRBD2 (6 bases). This CDR3 comprises 15 residues. The germline V and J ends were trimmed by 4 bases and 2 bases, with 16 bases remaining between them. Germline-derived CDR1 and CDR2 are SGHRS and YFSETQ. The CDR3 region is CASSPRNGGAYEQYF. CDR3 coding DNA: TGCGCCAGCAGCCCCAGGAACGGAGGGGCCTACGAGCAGTACTTC. Supplemented by reference TRBV5-1 and TRBJ2-7, the full variable domain reads KAGVTQTPRYLIKTRGQQVTLSCSPISGHRSVSWYQQTPGQGLQFLFEYFSETQRNKGNFPGRFSGRQFSNSRSEMNVSTLELGDSALYLCASSPRNGGAYEQYFGPGTRLTVT.

The rearrangement uses TRBV6-6 and TRBJ1-5; 10 nucleotides align to TRBD1. From germline, CDR1 is MNHNY and CDR2 SVGAGI (reference sequence). J was trimmed by 0 bases and V by 4 bases; bases with no gene match: 3. This CDR3 is built from 16 residues. The CDR3 sequence: CASSSGTGDSNQPQHF. The CDR3 DNA sequence: TGTGCCAGCAGTTCCGGGACAGGGGATAGCAATCAGCCCCAGCATTTT.

The chain joins TRBV29-1 to TRBJ1-1; D call uncertain. This CDR3 spans 13 amino acids. Looked up from germline, CDR1 is SQVTM and CDR2 is ANQGSEA. The V and J ends lost 3 bases and 4 bases respectively, with 12 bases between them. The CDR3 bases are TGCAGCGTTGACCAGCTTTCGGGCACTGAAGCTTTCTTT. Its translation: CSVDQLSGTEAFF.

The chain's CDR3 is CASSESTGRGEQYF. The CDR3 DNA reads as TGCGCCAGCAGTGAGTCGACGGGCAGGGGGGAGCAGTACTTC. The chain links TRBV10-2 to TRBJ2-7; the match to TRBD1 covers 7 bases. The germline V gene has CDR1 WSHSY and CDR2 SAAADI. This CDR3 has 14 residues. With V trimmed by 0 bases and J by 7 bases, 6 bases remained unmatched.

The CDR3: CASRTGTAKDTQYF. CDR3 DNA: TGTGCCAGTAGGACCGGGACAGCAAAAGATACGCAGTATTTT. V is TRBV19 and J is TRBJ2-3; 7 nucleotides match TRBD1. This CDR3 is built from 14 residues. V was pared by 6 bases and J by 5 bases, with 8 bases of the junction left unmatched. Germline values: CDR1 LNHDA, CDR2 SQIVND (reference sequence).

V usage is TRBV10-3 and J usage is TRBJ2-7, with 10 bases identical to TRBD2. The CDR3 has 17 amino acids. With V trimmed by 3 bases and J by 0 bases, 8 bases remained unmatched. Germline V gene data show CDR1 as ENHRY and CDR2 as SYGVKD. The CDR3 coding sequence is TGTGCCATCAGTGAAGCGGGGGGGGCCTCAAGCTCCTACGAGCAGTACTTC. This gives the protein CAISEAGGASSSYEQYF.

This chain links TRBV7-3 with TRBJ1-2; 7 bases fit TRBD1. Trimming at V came to 1 base and at J to 6 bases, leaving 5 bases not matched to a gene. From germline, CDR1 is SGHTA and CDR2 FQGTGA. The CDR3 runs to 14 residues. CDR3 in amino acids: CASSLMGQGDGYTF. DNA of the CDR3: TGTGCCAGCAGCTTAATGGGCCAGGGGGATGGCTACACCTTC.

This clone was picked up one time. CDR3 sequence: CASSAGGAGDEAFF. In DNA form, the CDR3 reads TGTGCCAGTAGCGCAGGGGGCGCCGGGGATGAAGCTTTCTTT. This chain uses TRBV19 with TRBJ1-1; the match to TRBD1 covers 8 bases. Germline CDR1 is LNHDA and CDR2 is SQIVND (reference sequence). The V gene end was trimmed by 6 bases and the J gene end by 7 bases; junction bases not matched to a gene: 10. The CDR3 loop spans 14 amino acids.

The J gene is TRBJ1-5, the V gene TRBV4-3; D is ambiguous. The CDR3 covers 15 residues. V lost 1 base and J lost 6, with 13 bases in between. Germline assignment: CDR1 LGHNA and CDR2 YSLEER. The chain's CDR3 is CASSQVFRGGQPQHF. CDR3 nucleotide sequence: TGCGCCAGCAGCCAAGTTTTTCGGGGTGGTCAGCCCCAGCATTTT.

In this sample, this clone turned up a few times. The chain employs TRBV5-4 and TRBJ2-7, with 7 nucleotides matching TRBD2. Germline V gene sequence: CDR1 SGHNT, CDR2 YYREEE (reference sequence). The V gene end was trimmed by 9 bases and the J gene end by 0 bases; junction bases not matched to a gene: 9. The CDR3 has 14 residues. CDR3 sequence: CATHFGGSSYEQYF. CDR3 coding DNA: TGTGCCACTCATTTTGGCGGGAGCTCCTACGAGCAGTACTTC.

The chain is built from TRBV7-6 and TRBJ2-5; 12 bases fit TRBD2. J lost 4 bases, V lost 4 bases, and 4 bases had no gene match. Germline V CDR1 and CDR2: SGHVS, FNYEAQ. The CDR3 sequence is 15 residues long. The DNA of the CDR3 is TGTGCCAGCAGCTCAAGGACTAGCGGGATAGAGACCCAGTACTTC. Its translation: CASSSRTSGIETQYF.

This sequence joins TRBV5-4 and TRBJ1-1, with D hard to call. Trimming cost V 0 bases and J 0 bases, with 15 bases left between them. This CDR3 is built from 17 residues. Germline loops: CDR1 SGHNT, CDR2 YYREEE (reference sequence). The chain's CDR3 is CASSLGRPQVLNTEAFF. DNA of the CDR3: TGTGCCAGCAGCTTGGGAAGGCCCCAGGTGCTGAACACTGAAGCTTTCTTT.

The gene calls are TRBV7-2 and TRBJ2-1; D is undetermined. The ends were cut back, 1 base at V and 8 bases at J, with 6 bases in the middle. The CDR3 covers 12 residues. CDR1 SGHTA and CDR2 FQGNSA come from the germline V gene. DNA of the CDR3: TGTGCCAGCAGCTTAGACGAGGATGAGCAGTTCTTC. It is translated as CASSLDEDEQFF. The whole variable domain, remainder taken from reference TRBV7-2 and TRBJ2-1, is GAGVSQSPSNKVTEKGKDVELRCDPISGHTALYWYRQSLGQGLEFLIYFQGNSAPDKSGLPSDRFSAERTGGSVSTLTIQRTQQEDSAVYLCASSLDEDEQFFGPGTRLTVL.

The V call is TRBV25-1, the J call TRBJ2-3; 7 nucleotides line up with TRBD2. Germline CDR1 is MGHDK and CDR2 is SYGVNS. V lost 5 bases to trimming and J lost 5 bases; unmatched junction nucleotides: 10. This CDR3 contains 15 residues. CDR3 nucleotides: TGTGCCAGCAGTCCTAGCGGTGGGGTGGGAGATACGCAGTATTTT. This sequence encodes CASSPSGGVGDTQYF.

This clone was observed a handful of times. The V call is TRBV6-5, the J call TRBJ1-1; 8 positions agree with TRBD1. Germline CDR1 MNHEY, CDR2 SVGAGI. Trimming removed 6 bases from V and 4 bases from J; junction bases left unmatched: 4. The CDR3 is made up of 13 amino acids. For the CDR3, the DNA is TGTGCCAGCAGAATTACAGGGGGCACTGAAGCTTTCTTT. Its protein is CASRITGGTEAFF.

This sequence joins TRBV6-1 and TRBJ2-3; D uncertain. Germline values: CDR1 MNHNS, CDR2 SASEGT. V dropped 1 base and J dropped 5 bases, with 13 bases sitting between them. There are 15 residues in the CDR3. The CDR3 region has the DNA TGTGCCAGCAGTGAAGTCGGCACCGGAGTAGATACGCAGTATTTT. Residues: CASSEVGTGVDTQYF.

CDR3 coding DNA: TGTGCCAGCAGTTCCGACAGGGGCAGGACCTACAATGAGCAGTTCTTC. It is translated as CASSSDRGRTYNEQFF. The chain uses TRBV27 and TRBJ2-1, with 8 bases that match TRBD1. CDR3 size: 16 residues. CDR1 is MNHEY and CDR2 is SMNVEV in the germline V gene (reference sequence). The ends lost 4 bases at V and 2 bases at J; junction bases unmatched: 7.

This clone was seen only once. The chain uses TRBV5-1 and TRBJ2-3; no clear D gene. There are 15 residues in the CDR3. Germline CDR1 is SGHRS and CDR2 is YFSETQ. V lost 1 base, J lost 2 bases, and 11 bases lay in between. DNA of the CDR3: TGCGCCAGCAGCTTGAGGCAGGTTATCACAGATACGCAGTATTTT. Translation: CASSLRQVITDTQYF.

The V and J genes are TRBV18 and TRBJ2-6, with 10 bases matching TRBD1. The trim removed 3 bases at V and 11 bases at J, leaving 10 bases unmatched. Germline CDR1 is KGHSH and CDR2 is LQKENI. The CDR3 has 16 amino acids. The DNA for the CDR3 is TGTGCCAGCTCACCTTCTGGGACAGGGGTAGATGACGTCCTGACTTTC. Protein sequence: CASSPSGTGVDDVLTF. Supplemented by reference TRBV18 and TRBJ2-6, the full variable domain reads NAGVMQNPRHLVRRRGQEARLRCSPMKGHSHVYWYRQLPEEGLKFMVYLQKENIIDESGMPKERFSAEFPKEGPSILRIQQVVRGDSAAYFCASSPSGTGVDDVLTFGAGSRLTVL.

The gene calls are TRBV6-1 and TRBJ1-6, with TRBD1 identical over 10 bases. With V trimmed by 4 bases and J by 11 bases, 8 bases remained unmatched. Per the germline V gene, CDR1 is MNHNS and CDR2 is SASEGT. This CDR3 is built from 15 residues. This CDR3 is CASSARQGADPPLHF. DNA for the CDR3: TGTGCCAGCAGTGCACGACAGGGGGCGGATCCACCCCTCCACTTT.

This chain joins TRBV28 and TRBJ2-7, with 8 bases matching TRBD2. CDR3 length: 14 residues. V shed 5 bases, J shed 2 bases, and the junction held 5 bases outside the gene matches. Germline values: CDR1 MDHEN, CDR2 SYDVKM. CDR3: CASSEAGRAYEQYF. The CDR3 nucleotides read TGTGCCAGCAGTGAGGCCGGGAGGGCCTACGAGCAGTACTTC.